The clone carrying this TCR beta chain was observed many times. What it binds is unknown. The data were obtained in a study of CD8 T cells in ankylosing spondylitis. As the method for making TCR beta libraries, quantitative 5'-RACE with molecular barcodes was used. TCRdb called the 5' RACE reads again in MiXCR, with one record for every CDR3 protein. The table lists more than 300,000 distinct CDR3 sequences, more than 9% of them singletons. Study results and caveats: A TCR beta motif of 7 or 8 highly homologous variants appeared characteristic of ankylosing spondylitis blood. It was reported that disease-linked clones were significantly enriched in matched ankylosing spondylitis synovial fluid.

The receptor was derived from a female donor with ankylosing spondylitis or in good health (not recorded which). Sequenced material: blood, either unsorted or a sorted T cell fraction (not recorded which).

The CDR3 reads CAGRATHTDTQYF. CDR3 in DNA: TGTGCCGGGCGCGCGACCCACACAGATACGCAGTATTTT. The chain links TRBV6-2 or TRBV6-3 to TRBJ2-3; D uncertain. The CDR3 is 13 residues long. Trimming removed 11 bases at V and 2 bases at J, with 14 bases between. The germline CDR1 and CDR2 sequences are MNHEY and SVGEGT.